Below, one T cell receptor (beta chain) is given with its context. The antigen is unknown. The data are from a study of PD-L1 blockade in urothelial cancer. This CDR3 contains 11 residues. Germline CDR1 is SQVTM and CDR2 is ANQGSEA. The V gene lost 7 bases and the J gene lost 4 bases, with 7 bases spanning the gap. Overall study results and limits: Enhanced expansion of tumor-associated blood clones at 3 weeks characterized durable-benefit patients.

Locally advanced or metastatic urothelial carcinoma affected all patients. Sequenced by immunoSEQ multiplex PCR; TCRdb stores in-frame clones only, minus some. The sample records some 79,000 clones, about 80% being singletons. The receptor comes from a man between 65 and 80 years old with urothelial cancer. The gene calls are TRBV29-1 and TRBJ1-4; D gene ambiguous. This specimen was PBMCs, taken around atezolizumab (anti-PD-L1) treatment. CDR3 amino acids: CSARDNEKLFF. DNA of the CDR3: TGCAGCGCACGAGATAATGAAAAACTGTTTTTT.